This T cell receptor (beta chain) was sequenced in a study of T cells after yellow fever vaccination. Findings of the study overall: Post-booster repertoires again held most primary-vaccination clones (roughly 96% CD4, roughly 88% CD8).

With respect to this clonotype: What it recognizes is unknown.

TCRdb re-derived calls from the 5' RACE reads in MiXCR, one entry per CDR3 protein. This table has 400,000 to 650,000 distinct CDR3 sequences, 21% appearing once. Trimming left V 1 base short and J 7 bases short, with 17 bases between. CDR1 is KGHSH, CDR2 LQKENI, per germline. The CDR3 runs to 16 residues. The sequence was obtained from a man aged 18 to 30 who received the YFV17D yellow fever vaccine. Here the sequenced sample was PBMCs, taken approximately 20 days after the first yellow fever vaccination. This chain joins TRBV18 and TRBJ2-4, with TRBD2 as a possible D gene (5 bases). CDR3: CASSPQESGPGNIQYF. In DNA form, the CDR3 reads TGTGCCAGCTCACCACAGGAATCCGGCCCGGGGAACATTCAGTACTTC.